This is a list of T cell receptor beta chains from one sample in a study of T-cell reconstitution after alpha-beta-depleted transplantation in children. TCRdb analysed the PCR reads with MiXCR anew, one entry per CDR3 protein. The data hold tens of thousands of distinct CDR3 sequences, with about 10% observed a single time. This specimen was PBMCs, mostly from graft donor cells, taken 60 days after TCRalphabeta/CD19-depleted stem cell transplant. Every receptor here comes from a male patient aged 2-10 years who had a stem cell transplant for chronic granulomatous disease, so the T cells may come from the graft donor. Each CDR3 is given with its conserved first and last residue. Size values are once, few and many counts, or a class for expanded clones, and some rows have none.

TRBJ2-5 | . | TRBV6-1 | CTSRDSGEKETQYF
TRBJ2-7 | many | TRBV28 | CASSMRDEQYF
TRBJ2-2 | many | TRBV2 | CASSEVSGSFTGELFF
TRBJ2-5 | many | TRBV30 | CAWSTMRGETQYF
TRBJ1-3 | many | TRBV9 | CASSSGPGAGNTIYF
TRBJ1-1 | medium-sized | TRBV7-6 | CASSLQVSNTEAFF
TRBJ2-3 | few | TRBV3-1 | CASSQVRTSADTQYF
TRBJ2-5 | . | TRBV20-1 | CSASGTSGRGGRETQYF
TRBJ1-3 | many | TRBV5-1 | CASSLMREAGNTIYF
TRBJ2-5 | . | TRBV29-1 | CSVSKGWLRAEETQYF
TRBJ2-5 | . | TRBV23-1 | CASTSAGAETQYF
TRBJ2-3 | many | TRBV6-4 | CASSAGGPDTQYF
TRBJ2-7 | many | TRBV7-9 | CASISLSASSHEQYF
TRBJ1-1 | many | TRBV4-1 | CASSSGGETEAFF
TRBJ2-1 | . | TRBV9 | CASSVDRPGAYNEQFF
TRBJ1-1 | many | TRBV5-6 | CASSLGTGAGDGTVNTEAFF
TRBJ1-1 | . | TRBV27 | CASSLSGPLGSFF
TRBJ2-7 | . | TRBV20-1 | CSAYSGQSSYEQYF
TRBJ2-1 | many | TRBV7-2 | CASSRTQYNEQFF
TRBJ2-3 | . | TRBV24-1 | CATSDFSAGVKDTQYF
TRBJ2-5 | . | TRBV29-1 | CSAVGLAGLETQYF
TRBJ2-1 | few | TRBV7-2 | CASSPIRLAGNNEQFF
TRBJ1-1 | many | TRBV20-1 | CSGARGGVTEAFF
TRBJ2-7 | many | TRBV2 | CASRASVAGEQYF
TRBJ2-2 | many | TRBV6-5 | CASSYRGQTGELFF
TRBJ2-1 | many | TRBV11-3 | CASSLGLTSGVYNEQFF
TRBJ2-7 | many | TRBV5-1 | CASSEDSVKDEQYF
TRBJ1-1 | . | TRBV12-3/TRBV12-4 | CASSQLLNTEAFF
TRBJ2-5 | many | TRBV20-1 | CSARVPVVETQYF
TRBJ2-1 | many | TRBV20-1 | CSASLLASSYNEQFF
TRBJ1-1 | many | TRBV6-2/TRBV6-3 | CASSRQVSSTEAFF
TRBJ2-7 | many | TRBV10-2 | CASSDGLANSYEQYF
TRBJ1-4 | few | TRBV7-8 | CASSLRSQATNEKLFF
TRBJ2-5 | many | TRBV20-1 | CSARRLAARVTQYF
TRBJ1-6 | many | TRBV7-2 | CASSLLRGAGPNSPLHF
TRBJ2-3 | . | TRBV6-5 | CASSYSRPGSTDTQYF
TRBJ2-3 | many | TRBV7-2 | CASSERHTDTQYF
TRBJ2-7 | many | TRBV20-1 | CSARDDNSGTTYEQYF
TRBJ2-5 | many | TRBV28 | CASSSGRGQGVIQETQYF
TRBJ2-1 | many | TRBV5-6 | CASSTRSIYNEQFF
TRBJ2-5 | many | TRBV4-3 | CASSQAREGQETQYF
TRBJ2-6 | few | TRBV27 | CASSNQGPSGANVLTF
TRBJ2-7 | many | TRBV27 | CASSLKPVGYEQYF
TRBJ2-1 | few | TRBV11-3 | CASSSRSGLAENEQFF
TRBJ2-1 | many | TRBV14 | CASSQTMGREGTSEQFF
TRBJ2-1 | . | TRBV11-2 | CASSTRQNNEQFF
TRBJ2-3 | many | TRBV19 | CASSFGTGSNTQYF
TRBJ2-5 | many | TRBV7-8 | CASSLVPPQGTQYF
TRBJ1-3 | few | TRBV12-3/TRBV12-4 | CASRAPSGNPGNTIYF
TRBJ1-4 | . | TRBV6-1 | CASSPDRGITTNEKLFF
TRBJ2-1 | many | TRBV7-9 | CASSLVGLGNEQFF